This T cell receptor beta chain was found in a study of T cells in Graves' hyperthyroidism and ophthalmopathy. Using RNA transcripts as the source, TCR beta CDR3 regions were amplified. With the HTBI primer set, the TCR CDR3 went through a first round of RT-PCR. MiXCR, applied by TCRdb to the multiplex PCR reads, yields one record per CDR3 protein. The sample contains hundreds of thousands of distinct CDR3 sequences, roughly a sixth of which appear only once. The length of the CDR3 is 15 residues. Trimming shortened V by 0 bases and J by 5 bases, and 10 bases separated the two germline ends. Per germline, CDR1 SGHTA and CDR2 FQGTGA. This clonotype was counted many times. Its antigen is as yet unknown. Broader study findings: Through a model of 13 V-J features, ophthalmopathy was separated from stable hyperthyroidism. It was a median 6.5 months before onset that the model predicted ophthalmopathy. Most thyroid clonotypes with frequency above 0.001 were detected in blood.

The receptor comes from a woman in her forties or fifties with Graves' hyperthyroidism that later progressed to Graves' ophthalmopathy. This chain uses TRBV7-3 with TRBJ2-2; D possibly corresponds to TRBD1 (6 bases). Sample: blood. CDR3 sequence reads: CASSLTVRGTGELFF. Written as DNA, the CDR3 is TGTGCCAGCAGCTTAACGGTTAGGGGGACCGGGGAGCTGTTTTTT.